Below are 19 T cell receptor beta chains sequenced from a single sample in a study of cytomegalovirus exposure and HLA in healthy donors. PCR employed 60 Vbeta and 13 Jbeta primers. Here immunoSEQ multiplex PCR was the method, and the copy in TCRdb shows in-frame clones only, minus some. This sample yields about 160,000 clones, of which approximately 78% are seen a single time; 7.5% to 9.5% belongs to the top ten. Source material: PBMCs. The receptors stem from a male donor in good health and CMV-seropositive.

CDR3 nucleotides: TGCGCCAGCAGCGAGATAGCTGAGTATGGCTACACCTTC. This gives the protein CASSEIAEYGYTF. The chain has TRBV5-1 and TRBJ1-2; no clear D. The CDR3 is 13 amino acids. Trimming stripped 4 bases from V and 5 bases from J, with 12 bases between. Germline CDR1 reads SGHRS; CDR2 reads YFSETQ.

There are a few counts of this clone. The rearrangement joins TRBV2 to TRBJ1-6; 7 positions agree with TRBD1. Germline-derived CDR1 and CDR2 are SNHLY and FYNNEI. V was pared by 1 base and J by 5 bases, with 5 bases of the junction left unmatched. CDR3 length equals 16 residues. The CDR3 is CASSEVTGKNNSPLHF. The CDR3 DNA follows: TGTGCCAGCAGTGAAGTGACAGGGAAGAATAATTCACCCCTCCACTTT.

The chain's CDR3 is CASSYSPAGSGNTIYF. In nucleotides, the CDR3 is TGTGCCAGCAGTTATTCCCCAGCGGGCTCCGGAAACACCATATATTTT. The chain employs TRBV6-5 and TRBJ1-3, with no clear D. CDR1 MNHEY and CDR2 SVGAGI come from the germline V gene. Trimming took off 3 bases at V and 4 bases at J, with 16 bases between the two ends. This CDR3 contains 16 residues.

This rearrangement joins TRBV10-3 to TRBJ2-7, with 8 positions matching TRBD2. Trimming removed 3 bases from V and 0 bases from J; junction bases left unmatched: 1. From germline, CDR1 is ENHRY and CDR2 SYGVKD. This CDR3 region has 14 residues. CDR3 in DNA: TGTGCCATCAGTGATAGCGGGATCTCCTACGAGCAGTACTTC. It encodes CAISDSGISYEQYF.

V gene TRBV7-6 combines with J gene TRBJ2-3; no definite D call. The CDR3 consists of 12 residues. CDR1 SGHVS and CDR2 FNYEAQ come from the germline V gene. With 3 bases removed from V and 4 bases from J, the gap between germline ends came to 5 bases. The CDR3 DNA is TGTGCCAGCAGCTTTCATTCAGATACGCAGTATTTT. Its protein product is CASSFHSDTQYF.

V and J are TRBV4-1 and TRBJ2-1, with TRBD2 as a possible D gene (5 bases). The V end lost 0 bases, the J end lost 9 bases, and 15 bases lay between the germline ends. The CDR3 contains 15 residues. CDR1 is MGHRA and CDR2 is YSYEKL in the germline V gene. The chain's CDR3 is CASSQDPSFLAEQFF. The CDR3 DNA sequence: TGCGCCAGCAGCCAAGATCCCTCCTTCCTAGCTGAGCAGTTCTTC.

The gene calls are TRBV7-8 and TRBJ1-5; the match to TRBD1 covers 7 bases. CDR1 and CDR2 (germline): SGHVS, FQNEAQ. V shed 0 bases and J 3 bases; nucleotides not matched to a gene: 5. The CDR3 is made up of 16 amino acids. The chain's CDR3 is CASSLAGRGTNQPQHF. The CDR3 region has the DNA TGTGCCAGCAGCTTAGCGGGCAGGGGGACCAATCAGCCCCAGCATTTT.

The rearrangement uses TRBV9 and TRBJ2-3; the match to TRBD1 covers 10 bases. The V gene's germline CDR1 is SGDLS and CDR2 YYNGEE. V lost 0 bases to trimming and J lost 2 bases; unmatched junction nucleotides: 3. The CDR3 extends over 16 amino acids. CDR3 nucleotides: TGTGCCAGCAGCGTAGCTGGGACAGGGGACACAGATACGCAGTATTTT. It yields the protein CASSVAGTGDTDTQYF.

This clone was seen a few times. This chain links TRBV15 with TRBJ1-5; no definite D call. Per the germline V gene, CDR1 is LNHNV and CDR2 is YYDKDF (reference sequence). The CDR3 consists of 16 residues. V was cut by 0 bases and J by 0 bases, with 9 bases left in between. CDR3 in DNA: TGTGCCACCAGCAGAGATGGTCAGTATAGCAATCAGCCCCAGCATTTT. Its protein product is CATSRDGQYSNQPQHF.

A few counts support this clone. The V gene is TRBV7-2, the J gene TRBJ1-2; D gene ambiguous. The V and J ends lost 0 bases and 4 bases respectively, with 12 bases between them. The CDR3 totals 15 residues. The germline V gene encodes CDR1 SGHTA and CDR2 FQGNSA. CDR3 sequence: CASSLARRSSYGYTF. In DNA form, the CDR3 reads TGTGCCAGCAGCTTAGCACGTCGTAGCTCCTATGGCTACACCTTC.

The rearrangement joins TRBV5-4 to TRBJ2-2; 7 bases agree with TRBD1. J lost 7 bases, V lost 1 base, and 7 bases had no gene match. Germline CDR1 SGHNT, CDR2 YYREEE (reference sequence). The CDR3 runs to 15 residues. The CDR3 region has the DNA TGTGCCAGCAGCTTGCAGGGGGTTTATGGCGGGGAGCTGTTTTTT. It encodes CASSLQGVYGGELFF. The full variable domain, rest sourced from reference TRBV5-4 and TRBJ2-2, is ETGVTQSPTHLIKTRGQQVTLRCSSQSGHNTVSWYQQALGQGPQFIFQYYREEENGRGNFPPRFSGLQFPNYSSELNVNALELDDSALYLCASSLQGVYGGELFFGEGSRLTVL.

This chain connects TRBV9 to TRBJ2-3; D is perhaps TRBD1 (6 bases). This CDR3 has 15 residues. Looked up from germline, CDR1 is SGDLS and CDR2 is YYNGEE. Trimming stripped 0 bases from V and 2 bases from J, with 10 bases between. Here the CDR3 DNA reads TGTGCCAGCAGCGTAGAGGGGGACATCACAGATACGCAGTATTTT. It translates to CASSVEGDITDTQYF.

This clone has only one observation. The chain is built from TRBV13 and TRBJ2-7; perhaps TRBD1 as D (5 bases). Germline CDR1 PRHDT, CDR2 FYEKMQ (reference sequence). The CDR3 is 16 residues long. The ends were cut back, 5 bases at V and 6 bases at J, with 23 bases in the middle. CDR3 sequence reads: CASSHQRRLRVSEQYF. DNA of the CDR3: TGTGCCAGCAGCCATCAAAGGCGGCTCAGGGTAAGCGAGCAGTACTTC.

This clone was found a few times. The rearrangement joins TRBV27 to TRBJ2-1; TRBD2 aligns across 15 bases. CDR3 length: 20 residues. From germline, CDR1 is MNHEY and CDR2 SMNVEV (reference sequence). J gave up 2 bases and V 5 bases, and 13 bases lay outside the gene matches. CDR3 region: CASSGGGLAGGPGAYNEQFF. CDR3 nucleotides: TGTGCCAGCAGTGGGGGGGGACTAGCGGGAGGCCCTGGGGCCTACAATGAGCAGTTCTTC.

This chain joins TRBV30 and TRBJ1-2; D is unresolved. Germline CDR1 GTSNPN, CDR2 SVGIG (reference sequence). The CDR3 sequence is 13 residues long. V was clipped by 3 bases and J by 8 bases, with 16 bases between them. The CDR3, as DNA: TGTGCCTGGAGCCCGATCCTCGTCGGGGGCTACACCTTC. Translating it yields CAWSPILVGGYTF.

The CDR3 reads CASSPRGGDYGYTF. CDR3 coding DNA: TGTGCCAGCAGCCCGAGGGGGGGCGACTATGGCTACACCTTC. This chain connects TRBV5-8 to TRBJ1-2; a possible D gene is TRBD1 (6 bases). V was trimmed by 4 bases and J by 3 bases, leaving 13 bases between them. Per germline, CDR1 SGHTS and CDR2 YDEGEE. The CDR3 consists of 14 residues.

The chain joins TRBV10-3 to TRBJ2-7, with D possibly being TRBD2 (5 bases). V gave up 4 bases and J gave up 2 bases, with 9 bases separating them. The CDR3 has 13 amino acids. CDR1 ENHRY and CDR2 SYGVKD come from the germline V gene. CDR3 DNA: TGTGCCATCAGTGGGGGAGCGGCCTACGAGCAGTACTTC. Protein sequence: CAISGGAAYEQYF.

The genes are TRBV6-5 and TRBJ1-2, with a weak D call TRBD1 (5 bases). Trimming took 2 bases from V and 7 from J, leaving 17 bases between them. Germline-derived CDR1 and CDR2 are MNHEY and SVGAGI. The CDR3 length is 15 residues. Here the CDR3 reads CASSYTDQGLSGYTF. DNA of the CDR3: TGTGCCAGCAGTTACACCGACCAGGGCCTCTCTGGCTACACCTTC.

The V gene is TRBV5-1, the J gene TRBJ1-2; a weak D match, TRBD1 (6 bases). The CDR3 sequence is 15 residues long. V was shortened by 9 bases and J by 6 bases, with 24 bases between the two germline ends. CDR1 is SGHRS, CDR2 YFSETQ, per germline. CDR3 loop: CATVIRPTGGHGYTF. For the CDR3, the DNA is TGCGCCACCGTTATCAGACCGACAGGCGGCCATGGCTACACCTTC.